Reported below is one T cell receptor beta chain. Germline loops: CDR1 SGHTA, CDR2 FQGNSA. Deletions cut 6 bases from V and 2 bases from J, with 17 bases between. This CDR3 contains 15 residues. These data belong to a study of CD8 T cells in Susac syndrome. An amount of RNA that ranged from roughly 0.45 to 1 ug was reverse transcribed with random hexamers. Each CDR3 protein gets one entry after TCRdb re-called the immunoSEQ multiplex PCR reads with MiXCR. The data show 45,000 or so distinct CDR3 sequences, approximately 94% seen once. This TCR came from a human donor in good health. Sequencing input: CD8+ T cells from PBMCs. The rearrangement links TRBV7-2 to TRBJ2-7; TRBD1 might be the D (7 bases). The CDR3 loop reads CASSQGGLDTYEQYF. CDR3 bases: TGTGCCAGCAGTCAGGGGGGACTGGACACCTACGAGCAGTACTTC.